This T cell receptor beta chain was recorded in a study of blood T cell repertoires in COVID-19 (dated by TCRdb to between 2020 and 2021). About the full investigation: Samples from collaborators originated in the United States, Italy and Spain and spanned both the acute and convalescent phases of COVID-19. The material from the prospective study consisted of cDNA or gDNA derived from T cells, B-cell-depleted T cells, or PBMCs. Deeply sampled blood TCRbeta repertoires from subjects exposed to, actively infected with, or recovered from COVID-19 were included in the dataset. A freely available public database, intended as a resource for researchers studying the immune response to SARS-CoV-2, is where the repertoires were released. Samples were obtained from the ongoing ImmuneRACE study (first 160 participants) and from about 1,300 subjects provided by 6 global collaborators. A de-identified subject ID, COVID-19 status, age in years and sex were almost always included in the sample metadata. Where HLA class I and class II types were available, the types were taken from metadata supplied by the sample provider, not from assay-based typing. The paper as a whole reports these results and caveats: Clinical and demographic metadata were provided uncurated, with the amount varying by source and participant.

In its sample, this clone was seen once. Its recognized antigen is unknown. Base quality data are lacking; no much larger clone is found one base away. TCRbeta CDR3 regions were amplified from genomic DNA using the immunoSEQ Assay, a bias-controlled multiplex PCR. The authors' analysis ran thus. Within the assay, amplification of reference gene primers was used to estimate how many nucleated cells each sample contained. To quantify the absolute abundance of each unique TCRbeta CDR3 rearrangement, sequence reads were collapsed and filtered. For each sample, productive Simpson clonality was calculated by taking the square root of Simpson's diversity index across productive rearrangements. TCRdb took this table from immuneACCESS and kept in-frame rearrangements with V and J called. Such tables lack part of the clones; where checked against another copy, unresolved V genes explain under half of the gap, and the rest is unexplained. D and trimming were read from the DNA, whereas the V and J calls and clone size are those reported in that table. The sample yields around 80,000 clones; roughly 77% were counted once. The top ten hold 5.7% of the sample.

Each collaborating institution followed its own protocols to collect whole blood in K2EDTA tubes. For TCRbeta analysis, collaborator samples were shipped as frozen whole blood, as isolated PBMCs, or as DNA extracted from either sample type. The sequence came from a man aged 50 to 60 with active or convalescent COVID-19. Sequenced sample: peripheral blood.

Read as DNA, the sequence is TGTGCCAGCAGCTTCCCCGGGGGGGCCGCAGATACGCAGTATTTT. Translated, it gives CASSFPGGAADTQYF. The chain employs TRBV7-2 and TRBJ2-3; 8 junctional bases match TRBD2. CDR3 length: 15 amino acids, cysteine to phenylalanine. Only the CDR3 portion is preserved as DNA: 45 bases, with reading frame beginning at the first base. CDR1 and CDR2 are read off the germline V gene as SGHTA and FQGNSA. Trimmed from V: 3 bases; trimmed from J: 4 bases; junction bases lacking a gene match: 6.